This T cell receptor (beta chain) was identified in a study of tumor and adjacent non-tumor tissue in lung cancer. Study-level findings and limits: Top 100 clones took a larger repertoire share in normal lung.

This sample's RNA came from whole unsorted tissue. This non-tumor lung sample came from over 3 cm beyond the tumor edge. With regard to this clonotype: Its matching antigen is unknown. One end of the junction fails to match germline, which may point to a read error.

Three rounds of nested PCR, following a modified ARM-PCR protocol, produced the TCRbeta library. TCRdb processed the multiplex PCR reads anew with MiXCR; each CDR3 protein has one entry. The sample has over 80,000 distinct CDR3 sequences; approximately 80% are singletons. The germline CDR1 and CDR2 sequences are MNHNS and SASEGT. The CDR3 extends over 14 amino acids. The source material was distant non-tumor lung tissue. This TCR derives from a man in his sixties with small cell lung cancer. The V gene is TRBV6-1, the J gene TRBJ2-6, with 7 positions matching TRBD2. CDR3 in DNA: TGTGCCAGCAGTCCGGGGGGTGGGGCCATCGTCCTGACTTTC. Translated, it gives CASSPGGGAIVLTF.